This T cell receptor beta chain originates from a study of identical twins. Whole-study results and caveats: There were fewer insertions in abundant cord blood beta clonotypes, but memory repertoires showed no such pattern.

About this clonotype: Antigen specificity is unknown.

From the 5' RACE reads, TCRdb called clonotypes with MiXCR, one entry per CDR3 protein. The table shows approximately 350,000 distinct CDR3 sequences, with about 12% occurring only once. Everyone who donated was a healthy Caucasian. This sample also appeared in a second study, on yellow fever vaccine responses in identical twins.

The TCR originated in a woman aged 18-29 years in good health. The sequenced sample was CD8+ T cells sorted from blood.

This CDR3 is CASSVATVGQRQRHEQYV. The CDR3 nucleotides are TGTGCCAGCAGCGTAGCTACGGTCGGGCAGAGACAGAGACACGAGCAGTACGTC. This sequence joins TRBV9 and TRBJ2-7; D is possibly TRBD1 (5 bases). CDR1 is SGDLS, CDR2 YYNGEE, per germline. The CDR3 covers 18 residues. Trimming left V 0 bases short and J 5 bases short, with 24 bases between.